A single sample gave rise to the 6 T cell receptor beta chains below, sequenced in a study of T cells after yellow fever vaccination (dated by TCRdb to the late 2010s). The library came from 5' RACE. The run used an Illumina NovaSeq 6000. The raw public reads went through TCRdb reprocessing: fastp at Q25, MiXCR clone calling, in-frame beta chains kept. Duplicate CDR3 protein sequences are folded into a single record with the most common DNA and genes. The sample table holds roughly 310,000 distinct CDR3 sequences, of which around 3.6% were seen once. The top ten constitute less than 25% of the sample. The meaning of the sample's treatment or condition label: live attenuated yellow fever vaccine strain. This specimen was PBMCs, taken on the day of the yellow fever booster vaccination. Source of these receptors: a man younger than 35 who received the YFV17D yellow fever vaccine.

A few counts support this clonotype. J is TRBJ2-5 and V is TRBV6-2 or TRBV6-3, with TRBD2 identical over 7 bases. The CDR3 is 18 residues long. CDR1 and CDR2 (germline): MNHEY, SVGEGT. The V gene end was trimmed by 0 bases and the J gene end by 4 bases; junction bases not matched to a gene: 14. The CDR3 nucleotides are TGTGCCAGCAGTTACTCGGTCGGGGGGACCATCCCGGGAGAGACCCAGTACTTC. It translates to CASSYSVGGTIPGETQYF.

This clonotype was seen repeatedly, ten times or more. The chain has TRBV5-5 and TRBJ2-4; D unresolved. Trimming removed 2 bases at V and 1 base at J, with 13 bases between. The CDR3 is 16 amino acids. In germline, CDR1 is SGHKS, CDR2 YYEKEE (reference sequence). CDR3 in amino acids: CASSFTQMVAKNIQYF. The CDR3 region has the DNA TGTGCCAGCAGCTTCACGCAGATGGTCGCCAAAAACATTCAGTACTTC.

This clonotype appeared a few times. CDR3 sequence (DNA): TGCGCCAGCAGCTTTCGGGGGGTGGGCACTGAAGCTTTCTTT. It specifies CASSFRGVGTEAFF. The J gene is TRBJ1-1, the V gene TRBV5-1, with D tentatively TRBD1 (5 bases). The CDR3 consists of 14 residues. CDR1 SGHRS and CDR2 YFSETQ come from the germline V gene. The V end lost 2 bases, the J end lost 4 bases, and 12 bases lay between the germline ends.

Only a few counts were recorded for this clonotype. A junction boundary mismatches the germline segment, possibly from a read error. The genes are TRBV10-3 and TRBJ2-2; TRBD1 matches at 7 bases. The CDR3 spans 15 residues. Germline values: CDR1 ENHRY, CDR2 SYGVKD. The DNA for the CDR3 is TGTGCCATCGGTGATCCCGCAGGGGGTACCGGGGAGCTGTTTTTT. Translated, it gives CAIGDPAGGTGELFF.

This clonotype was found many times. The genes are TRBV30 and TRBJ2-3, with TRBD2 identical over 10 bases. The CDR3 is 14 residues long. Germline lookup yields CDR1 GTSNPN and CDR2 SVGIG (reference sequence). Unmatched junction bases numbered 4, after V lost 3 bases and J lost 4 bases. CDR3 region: CAWRAGGDADTQYF. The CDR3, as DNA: TGTGCCTGGAGAGCGGGGGGGGATGCAGATACGCAGTATTTT.

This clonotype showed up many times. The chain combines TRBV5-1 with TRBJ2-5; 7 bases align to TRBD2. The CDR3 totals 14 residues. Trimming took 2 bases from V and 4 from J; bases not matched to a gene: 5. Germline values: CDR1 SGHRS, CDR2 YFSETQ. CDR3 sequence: CASSFWGGGETQYF. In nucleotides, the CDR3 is TGCGCCAGCAGCTTCTGGGGGGGTGGAGAGACCCAGTACTTC.